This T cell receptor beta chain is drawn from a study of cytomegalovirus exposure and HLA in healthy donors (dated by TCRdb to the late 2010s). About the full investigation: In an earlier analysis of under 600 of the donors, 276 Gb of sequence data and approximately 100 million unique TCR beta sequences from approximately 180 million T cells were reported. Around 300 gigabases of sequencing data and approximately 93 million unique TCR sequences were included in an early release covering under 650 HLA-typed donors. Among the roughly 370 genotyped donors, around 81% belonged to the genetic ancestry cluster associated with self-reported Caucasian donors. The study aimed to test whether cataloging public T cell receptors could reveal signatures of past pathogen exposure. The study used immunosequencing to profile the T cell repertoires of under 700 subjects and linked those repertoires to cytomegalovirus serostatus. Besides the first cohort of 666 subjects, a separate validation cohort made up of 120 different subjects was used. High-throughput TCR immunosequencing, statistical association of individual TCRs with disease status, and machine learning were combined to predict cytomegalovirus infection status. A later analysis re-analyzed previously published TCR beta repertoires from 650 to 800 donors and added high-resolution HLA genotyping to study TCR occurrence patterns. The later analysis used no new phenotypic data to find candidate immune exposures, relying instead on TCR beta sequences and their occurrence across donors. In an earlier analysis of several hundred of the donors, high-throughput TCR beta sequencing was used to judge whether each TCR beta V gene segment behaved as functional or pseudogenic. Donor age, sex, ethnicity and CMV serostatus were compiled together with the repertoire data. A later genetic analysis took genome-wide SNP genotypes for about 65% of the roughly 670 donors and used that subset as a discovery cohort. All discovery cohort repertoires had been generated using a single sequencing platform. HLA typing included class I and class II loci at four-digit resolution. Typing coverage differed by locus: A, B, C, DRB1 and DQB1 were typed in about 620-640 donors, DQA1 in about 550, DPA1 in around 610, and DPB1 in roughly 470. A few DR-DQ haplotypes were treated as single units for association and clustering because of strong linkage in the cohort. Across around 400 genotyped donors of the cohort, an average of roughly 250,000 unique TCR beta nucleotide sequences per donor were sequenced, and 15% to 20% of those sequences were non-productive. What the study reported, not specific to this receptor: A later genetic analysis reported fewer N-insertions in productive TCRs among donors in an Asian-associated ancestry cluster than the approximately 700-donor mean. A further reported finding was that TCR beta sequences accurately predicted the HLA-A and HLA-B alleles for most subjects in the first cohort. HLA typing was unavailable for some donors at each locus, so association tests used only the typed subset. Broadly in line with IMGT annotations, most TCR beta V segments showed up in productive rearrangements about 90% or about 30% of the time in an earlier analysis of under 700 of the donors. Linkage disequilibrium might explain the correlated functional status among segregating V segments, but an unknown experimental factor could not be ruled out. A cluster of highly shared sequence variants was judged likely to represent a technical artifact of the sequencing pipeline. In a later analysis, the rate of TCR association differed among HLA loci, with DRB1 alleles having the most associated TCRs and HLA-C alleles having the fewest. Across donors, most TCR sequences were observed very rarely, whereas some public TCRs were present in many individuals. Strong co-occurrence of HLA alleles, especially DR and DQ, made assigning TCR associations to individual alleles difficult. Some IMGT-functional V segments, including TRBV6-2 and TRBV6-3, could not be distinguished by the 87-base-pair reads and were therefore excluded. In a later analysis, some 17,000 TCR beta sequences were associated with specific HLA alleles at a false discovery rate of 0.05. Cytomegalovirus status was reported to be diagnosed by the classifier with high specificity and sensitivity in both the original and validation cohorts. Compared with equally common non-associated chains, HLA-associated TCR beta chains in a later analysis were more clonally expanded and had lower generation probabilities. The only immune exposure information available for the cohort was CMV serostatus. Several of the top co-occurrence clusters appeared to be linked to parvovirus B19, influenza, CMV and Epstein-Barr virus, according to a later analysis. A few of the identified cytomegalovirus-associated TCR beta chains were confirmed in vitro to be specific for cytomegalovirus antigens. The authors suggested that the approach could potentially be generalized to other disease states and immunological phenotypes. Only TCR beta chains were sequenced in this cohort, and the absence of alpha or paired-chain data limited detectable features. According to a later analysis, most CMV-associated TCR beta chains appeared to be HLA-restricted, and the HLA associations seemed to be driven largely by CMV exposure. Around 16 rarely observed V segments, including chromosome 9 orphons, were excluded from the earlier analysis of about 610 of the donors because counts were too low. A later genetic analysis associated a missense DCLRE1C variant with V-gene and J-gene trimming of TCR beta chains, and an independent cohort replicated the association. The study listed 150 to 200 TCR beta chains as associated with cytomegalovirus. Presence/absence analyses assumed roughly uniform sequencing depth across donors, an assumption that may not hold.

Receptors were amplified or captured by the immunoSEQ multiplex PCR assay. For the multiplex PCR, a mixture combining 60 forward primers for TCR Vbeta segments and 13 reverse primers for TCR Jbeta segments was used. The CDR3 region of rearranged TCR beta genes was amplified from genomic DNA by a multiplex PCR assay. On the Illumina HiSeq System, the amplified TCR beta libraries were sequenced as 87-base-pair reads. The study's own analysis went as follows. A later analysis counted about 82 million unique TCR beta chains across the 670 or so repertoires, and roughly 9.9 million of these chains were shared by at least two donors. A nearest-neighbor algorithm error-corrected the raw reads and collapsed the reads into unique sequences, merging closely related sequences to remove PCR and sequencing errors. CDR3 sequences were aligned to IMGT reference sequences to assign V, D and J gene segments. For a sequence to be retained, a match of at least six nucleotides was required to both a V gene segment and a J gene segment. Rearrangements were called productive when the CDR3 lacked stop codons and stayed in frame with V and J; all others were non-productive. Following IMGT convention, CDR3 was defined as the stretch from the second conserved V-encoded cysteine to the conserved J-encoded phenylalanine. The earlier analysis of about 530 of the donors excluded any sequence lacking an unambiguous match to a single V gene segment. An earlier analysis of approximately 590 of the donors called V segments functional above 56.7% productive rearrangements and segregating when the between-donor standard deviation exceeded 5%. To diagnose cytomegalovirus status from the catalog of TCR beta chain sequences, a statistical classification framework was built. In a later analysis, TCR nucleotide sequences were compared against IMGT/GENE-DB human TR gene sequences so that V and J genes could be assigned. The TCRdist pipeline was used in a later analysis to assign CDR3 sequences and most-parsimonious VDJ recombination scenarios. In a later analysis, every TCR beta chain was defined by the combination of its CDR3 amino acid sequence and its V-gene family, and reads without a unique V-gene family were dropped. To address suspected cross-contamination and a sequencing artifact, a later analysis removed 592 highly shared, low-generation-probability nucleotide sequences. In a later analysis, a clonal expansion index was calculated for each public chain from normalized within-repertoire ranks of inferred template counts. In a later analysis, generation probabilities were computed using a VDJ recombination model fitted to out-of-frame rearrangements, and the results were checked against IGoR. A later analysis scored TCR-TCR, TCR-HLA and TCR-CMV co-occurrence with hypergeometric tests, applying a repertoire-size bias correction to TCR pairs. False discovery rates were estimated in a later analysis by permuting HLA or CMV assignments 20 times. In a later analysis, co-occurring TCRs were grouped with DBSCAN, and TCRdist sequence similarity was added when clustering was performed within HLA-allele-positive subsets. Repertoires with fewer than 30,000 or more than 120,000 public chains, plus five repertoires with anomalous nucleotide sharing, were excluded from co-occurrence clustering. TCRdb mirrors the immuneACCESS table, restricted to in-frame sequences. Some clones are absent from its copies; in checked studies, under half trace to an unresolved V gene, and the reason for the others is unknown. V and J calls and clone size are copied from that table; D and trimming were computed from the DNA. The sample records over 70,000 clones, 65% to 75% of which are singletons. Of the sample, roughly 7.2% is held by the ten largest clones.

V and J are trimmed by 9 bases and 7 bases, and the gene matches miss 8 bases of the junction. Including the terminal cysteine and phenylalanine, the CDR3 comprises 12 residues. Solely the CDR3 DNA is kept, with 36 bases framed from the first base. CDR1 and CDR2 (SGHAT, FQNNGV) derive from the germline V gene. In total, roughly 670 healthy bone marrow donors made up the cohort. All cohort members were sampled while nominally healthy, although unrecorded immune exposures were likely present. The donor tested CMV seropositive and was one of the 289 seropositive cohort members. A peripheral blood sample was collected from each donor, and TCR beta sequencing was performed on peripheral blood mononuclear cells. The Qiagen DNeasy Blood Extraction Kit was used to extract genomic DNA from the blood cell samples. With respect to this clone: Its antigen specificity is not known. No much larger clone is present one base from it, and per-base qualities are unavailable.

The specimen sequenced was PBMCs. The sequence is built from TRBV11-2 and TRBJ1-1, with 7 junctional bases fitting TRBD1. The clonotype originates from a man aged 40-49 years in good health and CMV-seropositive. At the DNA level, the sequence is TGTGCCAGTTTGGGACAGAGAGATGAAGCTTTCTTT. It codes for CASLGQRDEAFF.